This T cell receptor beta chain appears in the sequencing data of a study of identical twins. Study results and limitations: Twin sharing of out-of-frame TCR alpha was underestimated by models in monozygotic pairs. Abundant cord blood beta clonotypes carried fewer insertions; memory repertoires showed none.

TCRdb redid the calling of the 5' RACE reads with MiXCR, one entry per CDR3 protein. The sample lists about 530,000 distinct CDR3 sequences, about 22% seen once, with around 0.5% in the top ten. No donor was unhealthy or non-Caucasian. The CDR3 contains 14 residues. V dropped 8 bases and J dropped 0; count of bases not matched to a gene: 4. CDR1 WSHSY and CDR2 SAAADI come from the germline V gene. To note about this clonotype: What it binds is unknown.

The data were also submitted as part of a second study, on yellow fever vaccine responses in identical twins.

The sequence derives from a woman between 18 and 30 years old in good health. This chain links TRBV10-2 with TRBJ2-1; 7 bases map to TRBD1. The sample taken for sequencing was CD4+ T cells sorted from blood. The CDR3 region is CASATGSSYNEQFF. In DNA form, the CDR3 reads TGCGCCAGCGCGACAGGGAGCTCCTACAATGAGCAGTTCTTC.